This T cell receptor beta chain was observed in a study of CD8 T cells in ankylosing spondylitis. This clonotype was counted only a few times. MiXCR was run by TCRdb on the 5' RACE reads, yielding one entry per CDR3 protein. The table lists about 260,000 distinct CDR3 sequences, 20% of them singletons. This CDR3 is 16 amino acids long. V lost 2 bases and J lost 1; bases outside the gene matches: 6. Germline V gene data show CDR1 as SGHRS and CDR2 as YFSETQ. The sequence derives from a male donor with ankylosing spondylitis or in good health (not recorded which). The sample taken for sequencing was blood, either unsorted or a sorted T cell fraction (not recorded which). This chain links TRBV5-1 with TRBJ2-5, with TRBD1 identical over 9 bases. This CDR3 is CASSLSGTGFQETQYF. CDR3 in DNA: TGCGCCAGCAGCTTATCTGGGACAGGGTTCCAAGAGACCCAGTACTTC.